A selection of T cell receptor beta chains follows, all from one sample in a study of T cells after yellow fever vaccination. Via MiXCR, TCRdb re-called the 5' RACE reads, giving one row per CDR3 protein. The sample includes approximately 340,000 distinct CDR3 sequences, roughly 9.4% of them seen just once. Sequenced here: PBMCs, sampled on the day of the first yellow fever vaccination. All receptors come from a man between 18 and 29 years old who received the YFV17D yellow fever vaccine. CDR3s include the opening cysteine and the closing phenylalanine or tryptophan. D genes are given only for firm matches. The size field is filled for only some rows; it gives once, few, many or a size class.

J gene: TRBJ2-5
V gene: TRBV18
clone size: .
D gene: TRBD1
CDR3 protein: CASSPSLDRVGQETQYF
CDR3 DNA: TGTGCCAGCTCACCCTCTCTCGACAGGGTCGGCCAAGAGACCCAGTACTTC

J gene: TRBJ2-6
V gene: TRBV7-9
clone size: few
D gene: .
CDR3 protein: CASSLVGRSSGANVLTF
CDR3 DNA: TGTGCCAGCAGCTTAGTTGGGCGGAGCTCTGGGGCCAACGTCCTGACTTTC

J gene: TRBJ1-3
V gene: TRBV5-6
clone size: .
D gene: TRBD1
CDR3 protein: CASSWGQGAAGNTIYF
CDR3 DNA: TGTGCCAGCAGCTGGGGACAGGGGGCCGCTGGAAACACCATATATTTT

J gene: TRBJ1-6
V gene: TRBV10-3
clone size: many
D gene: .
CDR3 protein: CAIRTGRDNSPLHF
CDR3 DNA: TGTGCCATCAGAACGGGACGGGACAATTCACCCCTCCACTTT

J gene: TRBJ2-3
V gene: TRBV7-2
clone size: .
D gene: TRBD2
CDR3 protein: CASSPYSGGARNTQYF
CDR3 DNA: TGTGCCAGCAGCCCCTATAGCGGGGGCGCACGGAATACGCAGTATTTT

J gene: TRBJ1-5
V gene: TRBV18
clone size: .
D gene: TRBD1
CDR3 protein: CASWRDRNQPQHF
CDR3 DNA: TGTGCCAGCTGGCGGGACAGGAATCAGCCCCAGCATTTT

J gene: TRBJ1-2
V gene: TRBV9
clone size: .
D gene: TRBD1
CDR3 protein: CASSDGTGHGYTF
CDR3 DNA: TGTGCCAGCAGCGATGGGACAGGGCATGGCTACACCTTC

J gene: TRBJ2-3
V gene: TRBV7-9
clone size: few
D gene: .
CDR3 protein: CASSASTDTQYF
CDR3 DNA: TGTGCCAGCAGCGCCAGCACAGATACGCAGTATTTT

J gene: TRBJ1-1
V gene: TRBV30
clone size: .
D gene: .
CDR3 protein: CALSREENTEAFF
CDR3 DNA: TGTGCCCTTAGTAGGGAGGAAAACACTGAAGCTTTCTTT

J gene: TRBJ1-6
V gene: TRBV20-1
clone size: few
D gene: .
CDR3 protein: CSATNWAHRGSPLHF
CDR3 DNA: TGCAGTGCCACTAACTGGGCGCACCGCGGTTCACCCCTCCACTTT

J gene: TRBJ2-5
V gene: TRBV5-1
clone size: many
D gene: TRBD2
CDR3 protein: CASSGGTSGDQETQYF
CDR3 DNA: TGCGCCAGCAGCGGCGGGACTAGCGGGGACCAAGAGACCCAGTACTTC

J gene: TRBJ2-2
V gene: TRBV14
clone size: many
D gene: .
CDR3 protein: CASSQESAVTGELFF
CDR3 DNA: TGTGCCAGCAGCCAAGAGTCGGCAGTTACCGGGGAGCTGTTTTTT

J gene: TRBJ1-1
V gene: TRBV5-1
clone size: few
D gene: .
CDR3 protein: CASSLTGPDTEAFF
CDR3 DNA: TGCGCCAGCAGCTTGACAGGTCCCGACACTGAAGCTTTCTTT

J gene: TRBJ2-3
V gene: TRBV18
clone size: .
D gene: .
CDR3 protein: CASSQTASDTQYF
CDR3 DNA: TGTGCCAGCTCACAAACCGCATCAGATACGCAGTATTTT

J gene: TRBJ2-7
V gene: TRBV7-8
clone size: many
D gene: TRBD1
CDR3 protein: CASSPDRGYEQYF
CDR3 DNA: TGTGCCAGCAGCCCGGACAGGGGGTACGAGCAGTACTTC

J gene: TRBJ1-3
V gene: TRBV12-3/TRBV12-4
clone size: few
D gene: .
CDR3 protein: CASSPRAGPGGTIYF
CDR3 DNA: TGTGCCAGCAGCCCCAGGGCGGGACCTGGCGGCACCATATATTTT

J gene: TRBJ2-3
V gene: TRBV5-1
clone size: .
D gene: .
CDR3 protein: CASSLSQAGDTQYF
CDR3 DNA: TGCGCCAGCAGCTTGTCCCAGGCCGGTGATACGCAGTATTTT

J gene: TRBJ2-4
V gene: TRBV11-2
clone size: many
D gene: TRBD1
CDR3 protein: CASSPGTGGFDIQYF
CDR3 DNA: TGTGCCAGCAGCCCGGGGACAGGGGGGTTTGACATTCAGTACTTC

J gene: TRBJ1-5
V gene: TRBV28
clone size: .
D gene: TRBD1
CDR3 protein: CASSSRVRDRERTQHF
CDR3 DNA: TGTGCCAGCAGTTCGAGAGTCCGGGACAGGGAGCGAACCCAGCATTTT

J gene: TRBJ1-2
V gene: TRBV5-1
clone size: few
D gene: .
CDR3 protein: CASGTTNYGYTF
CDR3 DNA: TGCGCCAGCGGCACGACTAACTATGGCTACACCTTC

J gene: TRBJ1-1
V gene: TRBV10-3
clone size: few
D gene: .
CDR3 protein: CATGVQYPNTEAFF
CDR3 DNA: TGTGCCACCGGGGTCCAGTACCCGAACACTGAAGCTTTCTTT

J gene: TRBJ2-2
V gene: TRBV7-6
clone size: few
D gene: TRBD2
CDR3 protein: CASVETSNGGELFF
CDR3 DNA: TGTGCCAGCGTGGAGACTAGCAACGGCGGGGAGCTGTTTTTT

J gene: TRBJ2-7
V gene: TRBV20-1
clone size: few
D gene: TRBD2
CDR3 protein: CSARGLAGYEQYF
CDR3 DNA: TGCAGTGCCCGAGGACTAGCGGGGTACGAGCAGTACTTC